Below, 21 T cell receptor beta chains from the same sample are listed, as sequenced in a study of CD8 T cells in ankylosing spondylitis. In TCRdb, the 5' RACE reads were re-called with MiXCR into one record per CDR3 protein. The table shows 450,000 to 550,000 distinct CDR3 sequences, with 5.3% occurring only once. General study points: A motif of seven or eight highly homologous TCR beta variants was seen as apparently characteristic of ankylosing spondylitis blood.

These TCRs' antigens remain unknown. Sequencing input: blood, either unsorted or a sorted T cell fraction (not recorded which). The source of these receptors is a male donor with ankylosing spondylitis.

As concerns this clonotype: Given the absence of the conserved phenylalanine or tryptophan at the CDR3 end, a read error is likely. The chain joins TRBV7-6 to TRBJ2-3; 8 bases match TRBD1. Germline V gene data show CDR1 as SGHVS and CDR2 as FNYEAQ. The V segment lost 1 base and the J segment 5 bases; nucleotides outside the gene matches: 8. This CDR3 region has 16 residues. The CDR3 loop reads CASSLEGRGLIDTQYS. DNA of the CDR3: TGTGCCAGCAGCTTAGAAGGCAGGGGGCTAATAGATACGCAGTATTCT.

This clonotype was observed many times. The J gene is TRBJ1-1, the V gene TRBV4-2; D is perhaps TRBD1 (6 bases). V was pared by 5 bases and J by 2 bases, with 15 bases between. Germline CDR1 is LGHNA and CDR2 is YNFKEQ. The CDR3 spans 15 residues. The CDR3 loop is CASSTGGPSNTEAFF. In nucleotides, the CDR3 is TGTGCCAGCAGCACCGGGGGGCCTTCAAACACTGAAGCTTTCTTT.

This clonotype occurred many times. This chain links TRBV5-8 with TRBJ2-1, with TRBD1 as a possible D gene (5 bases). The CDR3 extends over 10 amino acids. The V gene's germline CDR1 is SGHTS and CDR2 YDEGEE. The CDR3 protein is CAGVKNEQFF. In DNA form, the CDR3 reads TGTGCAGGGGTCAAAAATGAGCAGTTCTTC.

J is TRBJ2-1 and V is TRBV4-3; D remains unclear. This CDR3 spans 17 amino acids. Trimming left V 0 bases short and J 0 bases short, with 12 bases between. Germline CDR1 and CDR2: LGHNA and YSLEER. The CDR3 here is CASSQDVAHGSYNEQFF. The CDR3 DNA follows: TGCGCCAGCAGCCAAGATGTTGCGCACGGCTCCTACAATGAGCAGTTCTTC.

CDR3 in amino acids: CASSLGAGTYNEQFF. The CDR3 bases are TGTGCCAGCAGCTTAGGGGCGGGCACCTACAATGAGCAGTTCTTC. V usage is TRBV11-2 and J usage is TRBJ2-1; TRBD2 might be the D (5 bases). Per germline, CDR1 SGHAT and CDR2 FQNNGV. The length of the CDR3 is 15 residues. V was clipped by 1 base and J by 2 bases, with 9 bases between them.

This clonotype was seen repeatedly, ten times or more. The chain employs TRBV20-1 and TRBJ2-1, with 12 bases aligning to TRBD2. V lost 3 bases to trimming and J lost 8 bases; unmatched junction nucleotides: 8. The CDR3 runs to 15 residues. Per germline, CDR1 DFQATT and CDR2 SNEGSKA (reference sequence). In nucleotides, the CDR3 is TGCAGTGCTAGGGGGCCTAGCGGGAGGGACGATGAGCAGTTCTTC. This translates into CSARGPSGRDDEQFF.

Concerning this clonotype itself: This could be a read error, since a much larger clone is one nucleotide away. The conserved phenylalanine or tryptophan normally closing the CDR3 is absent here, so this likely arose from a read error. This sequence joins TRBV6-5 and TRBJ2-7, with D possibly matching TRBD1 (6 bases). Looked up from germline, CDR1 is MNHEY and CDR2 is SVGAGI. The CDR3 extends over 14 amino acids. V lost 4 bases to trimming and J lost 2 bases, with 12 bases between them. The CDR3 region has the DNA TGTGCCAGCAGTTCCCGGGACACAGCCTACGAGCAGTACTAC. The encoded protein is CASSSRDTAYEQYY.

The table lists this clonotype with many counts. V and J are TRBV28 and TRBJ1-1; weak D call: TRBD1 (6 bases). The V gene's germline CDR1 is MDHEN and CDR2 SYDVKM. This CDR3 comprises 16 residues. Deletions cut 4 bases from V and 4 bases from J, with 19 bases between. CDR3 DNA sequence: TGTGCCAGCAGTTCGGGGGCCTTACTGAGGGGCACTGAAGCTTTCTTT. It encodes CASSSGALLRGTEAFF.

This clonotype occurred many times. V and J are TRBV15 and TRBJ1-2; D is unclear. This CDR3 has 14 residues. The germline V gene encodes CDR1 LNHNV and CDR2 YYDKDF (reference sequence). V was trimmed by 0 bases and J by 0 bases, leaving 5 bases between them. In DNA form, the CDR3 reads TGTGCCACCAGCAGAGAGATAGCTAACTATGGCTACACCTTC. Translating it yields CATSREIANYGYTF. The full variable domain, its missing parts supplied by reference TRBV15 and TRBJ1-2, is DAMVIQNPRYQVTQFGKPVTLSCSQTLNHNVMYWYQQKSSQAPKLLFHYYDKDFNNEADTPDNFQSRRPNTSFCFLDIRSPGLGDTAMYLCATSREIANYGYTFGSGTRLTVV.

This clonotype was seen ten or more times. The chain uses TRBV4-3 and TRBJ2-1; TRBD2 matches 12 bases. CDR3 length: 17 amino acids. Germline values: CDR1 LGHNA, CDR2 YSLEER. With 4 bases clipped from V and 5 bases from J, the junction kept 9 bases outside the gene matches. CDR3 amino acids: CASSPASGRATHNEQFF. The CDR3 DNA follows: TGCGCCAGCAGCCCGGCTAGCGGGAGGGCAACGCACAATGAGCAGTTCTTC.

This clonotype was seen repeatedly, ten times or more. V and J are TRBV2 and TRBJ2-1; 7 bases fit TRBD2. The CDR3 has 15 residues. CDR1 is SNHLY, CDR2 FYNNEI, per germline. Unmatched junction bases numbered 18, after V lost 10 bases and J lost 9 bases. The DNA for the CDR3 is TGTGCCAAGTCCTATGCCCGCCCGGGAGGCGGTGAGCAGTTCTTC. Protein product: CAKSYARPGGGEQFF.

Ten or more counts support this clonotype. The J gene is TRBJ2-3, the V gene TRBV6-5; D might be TRBD1 (7 bases). Trimming removed 0 bases from V and 5 bases from J, with 12 bases in between. In germline, CDR1 is MNHEY, CDR2 SVGAGI. The CDR3 runs to 15 residues. DNA for the CDR3: TGTGCCAGCAGTTACTCGCCAGGGGGGATAGATACGCAGTATTTT. It specifies CASSYSPGGIDTQYF.

This clonotype was seen many times. The chain links TRBV6-5 to TRBJ1-4; maybe TRBD1 (5 bases). The CDR3 totals 15 residues. V was pared by 0 bases and J by 8 bases, with 13 bases between. Germline CDR1 reads MNHEY; CDR2 reads SVGAGI. Here the CDR3 reads CASSYSRGRAEKLFF. In DNA form, the CDR3 reads TGTGCCAGCAGTTACTCTCGGGGGAGGGCCGAAAAACTGTTTTTT.

This clonotype was counted at least ten times. The chain carries TRBV7-2 and TRBJ2-2, with D maybe TRBD1 (5 bases). The CDR3 length is 16 residues. V was pared by 7 bases and J by 0 bases, with 15 bases between. CDR1 is SGHTA, CDR2 FQGNSA, per germline. CDR3 bases: TGTGCCAGCAAACCCCCTGACAGATCGAACACCGGGGAGCTGTTTTTT. Its protein is CASKPPDRSNTGELFF.

At least ten counts were recorded for this clonotype. The rearrangement links TRBV29-1 to TRBJ2-7; D might be TRBD1 (5 bases). This CDR3 has 13 residues. The V gene lost 4 bases and the J gene lost 6 bases, with 16 bases spanning the gap. CDR1 is SQVTM and CDR2 is ANQGSEA in the germline V gene. The CDR3 DNA reads as TGCAGCGTTGTGCAGGGCAGGTGGGGCGAGCAGTACTTC. It specifies CSVVQGRWGEQYF.

At least ten counts were recorded for this clonotype. The chain combines TRBV4-3 with TRBJ2-2; TRBD2 matches 9 bases. The CDR3 loop spans 16 amino acids. The germline gives CDR1 LGHNA, CDR2 YSLEER. J was trimmed by 5 bases and V by 2 bases; bases with no gene match: 6. CDR3 nucleotide sequence: TGCGCCAGCAGCCAAACCAGGCTAGCGGGGACCGGGGAGCTGTTTTTT. Translated, it gives CASSQTRLAGTGELFF.

For the CDR3, the DNA is TGCGCCAGCAGCTTGGTCCGGACAGGGGCAAACTTAGCGGAGACCCAGTACTTC. It encodes CASSLVRTGANLAETQYF. The rearrangement uses TRBV5-1 and TRBJ2-5; 9 bases are a match to TRBD1. V shed 0 bases and J 5 bases; nucleotides not matched to a gene: 14. The germline V gene encodes CDR1 SGHRS and CDR2 YFSETQ. CDR3 size: 18 residues.

This clonotype has ten or more counts. The CDR3 sequence is CASSFEGLNSPLHF. The CDR3 region has the DNA TGCGCCAGCAGCTTCGAGGGACTAAATTCACCCCTCCACTTT. The chain employs TRBV5-1 and TRBJ1-6, with a tentative D call TRBD1 (5 bases). In germline, CDR1 is SGHRS, CDR2 YFSETQ. V lost 2 bases to trimming and J lost 7 bases, with 10 bases between them. The CDR3 length is 14 residues.

The CDR3 here is CSAREPQAVRETQYF. The CDR3 coding sequence is TGCAGTGCTAGAGAACCACAGGCGGTTCGAGAGACCCAGTACTTC. This chain joins TRBV20-1 and TRBJ2-5, with D tentatively TRBD1 (5 bases). Trimming shortened V by 0 bases and J by 4 bases, and 15 bases separated the two germline ends. CDR3 length: 15 residues. CDR1 is DFQATT, CDR2 SNEGSKA, per germline (reference sequence).

In the case of this clonotype: Since a much larger clone is just one base distant, this may be a read error. The chain couples TRBV5-1 to TRBJ2-2; tentatively, D is TRBD2 (5 bases). V lost 3 bases and J lost 3, with 15 bases in between. The CDR3 contains 16 residues. Germline values: CDR1 SGHRS, CDR2 YFSETQ. In nucleotides, the CDR3 is TGCGCCAGCAGCTGGCTTTCTGCGGGCGACACCGGGGAGCTGTTTTTT. Translation gives CASSWLSAGDTGELFF.

In this sample, this clonotype turned up many times. The rearrangement uses TRBV20-1 and TRBJ2-5; 8 bases map to TRBD2. The CDR3 is made up of 15 amino acids. The germline V gene encodes CDR1 DFQATT and CDR2 SNEGSKA (reference sequence). This CDR3 reads CTSRPSGRFEETQYF. The DNA of the CDR3 is TGCACCAGCAGACCCAGCGGGAGATTCGAAGAGACCCAGTACTTC.